These 11 T cell receptor beta chains came from one sample sequenced in a study of OX40 agonist ivuxolimab in advanced cancers. Clones were read by immunoSEQ multiplex PCR, and TCRdb kept only the in-frame ones, dropping some. The sample has around 60,000 clones; around 90% are singletons. The specimen comprised CD4+ or CD8+ T cells sorted from blood, sampled in a trial of the OX40 agonist ivuxolimab. The receptor set was obtained from an adult with an advanced solid tumor such as melanoma, head and neck, liver or kidney cancer.

The chain uses TRBV6-5 and TRBJ2-1; unclear D gene. The V gene lost 4 bases and the J gene lost 9 bases, with 7 bases spanning the gap. Germline V gene data show CDR1 as MNHEY and CDR2 as SVGAGI. CDR3 length equals 11 residues. CDR3 protein: CASSLLGEQFF. CDR3 coding DNA: TGTGCCAGCAGTTTGCTGGGTGAGCAGTTCTTC.

This clone has only one observation. The V call is TRBV29-1, the J call TRBJ2-2; tentatively, D is TRBD1 (6 bases). The CDR3 spans 17 residues. Germline V gives CDR1 SQVTM, CDR2 ANQGSEA. V shed 4 bases and J shed 3 bases, with 21 bases lying between them. Here the CDR3 DNA reads TGCAGCGTTGGTCTTCCAGGAACCAGGGGTTACACCGGGGAGCTGTTTTTT. It is translated as CSVGLPGTRGYTGELFF.

This clone was recorded only once. The rearrangement links TRBV7-9 to TRBJ2-7; D is perhaps TRBD2 (5 bases). The CDR3 covers 13 residues. The germline V gene has CDR1 SEHNR and CDR2 FQNEAQ (reference sequence). V was pared by 1 base and J by 6 bases, with 10 bases between. The CDR3 spells CASSLDLGGEQYF. CDR3 DNA sequence: TGTGCCAGCAGCTTAGACTTAGGAGGCGAGCAGTACTTC.

The chain links TRBV6-6 to TRBJ2-1; TRBD2 matches 8 bases. The CDR3 consists of 16 residues. The trim removed 6 bases at V and 5 bases at J, leaving 12 bases unmatched. Germline CDR1 is MNHNY and CDR2 is SVGAGI (reference sequence). CDR3 coding DNA: TGTGCCAGCAGCCCAATCCCACTAGCGGCAAACAATGAGCAGTTCTTC. Translating it yields CASSPIPLAANNEQFF.

This rearrangement joins TRBV27 to TRBJ1-5; TRBD1 might be the D (5 bases). Deletions cut 2 bases from V and 7 bases from J, with 12 bases between. There are 14 residues in the CDR3. Germline-derived CDR1 and CDR2 are MNHEY and SMNVEV (reference sequence). The CDR3 region is CASSLRGSGQPQHF. CDR3 sequence (DNA): TGTGCCAGCAGTTTACGGGGGAGCGGACAGCCCCAGCATTTT.

The gene calls are TRBV5-1 and TRBJ2-3; 12 positions agree with TRBD2. The CDR3 loop spans 16 amino acids. Germline V gives CDR1 SGHRS, CDR2 YFSETQ. The V and J ends lost 5 bases and 4 bases, in that order; junction bases with no gene match: 8. The CDR3 nucleotides are TGCGCCAGCAGTCAGCCGACTAGCGGGAGCGCAGATACGCAGTATTTT. Its translation: CASSQPTSGSADTQYF.

Written as DNA, the CDR3 is TGTGCCAGCAGTCCGTTCGTGATGAACGAGCAGTACTTC. Its protein product is CASSPFVMNEQYF. J is TRBJ2-7 and V is TRBV6-6, with D unclear. This CDR3 has 13 amino acids. The germline gives CDR1 MNHNY, CDR2 SVGAGI (reference sequence). Trimming removed 5 bases from V and 5 bases from J, with 13 bases in between.

V gene TRBV2 combines with J gene TRBJ2-7, with D uncertain. Trimming cost V 4 bases and J 3 bases, with 4 bases left between them. Germline V gives CDR1 SNHLY, CDR2 FYNNEI. The CDR3 spans 11 residues. The CDR3 region is CASSAGYEQYF. CDR3 coding DNA: TGTGCCAGCAGTGCAGGCTACGAGCAGTACTTC.

The rearrangement uses TRBV7-2 and TRBJ2-1; 9 nucleotides align to TRBD2. The CDR3 is 15 residues long. Unmatched junction bases numbered 10, after V lost 7 bases and J lost 6 bases. Per the germline V gene, CDR1 is SGHTA and CDR2 is FQGNSA. The CDR3 here is CASTLFGLALNEQFF. The CDR3 bases are TGTGCCAGCACCCTTTTCGGACTAGCGCTCAATGAGCAGTTCTTC.

CDR3 residues: CASSQGGGYEQYF. CDR3 DNA: TGCGCCAGCAGCCAAGGAGGGGGTTACGAGCAGTACTTC. The rearrangement uses TRBV4-1 and TRBJ2-7, with TRBD1 as a possible D gene (6 bases). Germline CDR1 MGHRA, CDR2 YSYEKL. V gave up 1 base and J gave up 4 bases, with 8 bases separating them. This CDR3 has 13 amino acids.

The chain uses TRBV7-9 and TRBJ1-1, with D maybe TRBD1 (5 bases). Germline V gene sequence: CDR1 SEHNR, CDR2 FQNEAQ (reference sequence). CDR3 size: 13 residues. The V end was cut by 4 bases, the J end by 5 bases, with 11 bases between. Here the CDR3 reads CASSSVGGTEAFF. CDR3 sequence (DNA): TGTGCCAGCAGCTCCGTGGGGGGAACTGAAGCTTTCTTT.